Below are 32 T cell receptor beta chains sequenced from a single sample in a study of blood T cell repertoires in COVID-19. TCRdb's table, derived via immunoSEQ multiplex PCR, lists solely in-frame clones and lacks some. The sample records some 320,000 clones, around 87% being singletons. The material sequenced was PBMCs or T cells enriched from blood (not recorded which). The receptors originated from a woman aged 25-40 years who had recovered from COVID-19.

The rearrangement uses TRBV3-1 (or the pseudogene TRBV3-2) and TRBJ2-2, with D perhaps matching TRBD1 (6 bases). V was shortened by 4 bases and J by 4 bases, with 7 bases between the two germline ends. Germline V gene sequence: CDR1 LGHDT, CDR2 YNNKEL (reference sequence). There are 13 residues in the CDR3. The CDR3 spells CASSLRGTGELFF. The CDR3 DNA reads as TGTGCCAGCAGCCTCAGGGGCACCGGGGAGCTGTTTTTT.

This chain connects TRBV7-9 to TRBJ1-2; D possibly corresponds to TRBD1 (5 bases). The germline CDR1 and CDR2 sequences are SEHNR and FQNEAQ (reference sequence). V was clipped by 1 base and J by 8 bases, with 11 bases between them. The CDR3 has 13 residues. CDR3 residues: CASSLEETGGYTF. As DNA, the CDR3 is TGTGCCAGCAGCTTAGAGGAAACAGGCGGCTACACCTTC.

The chain recombines TRBV20-1 with TRBJ1-1; no clear D. The CDR3 has 13 amino acids. V was trimmed by 3 bases and J by 0 bases, leaving 8 bases between them. Germline V gene lookup returns CDR1 DFQATT and CDR2 SNEGSKA (reference sequence). In DNA, the CDR3 is TGCAGTGCTAGTTCACAGATGAACACTGAAGCTTTCTTT. This sequence encodes CSASSQMNTEAFF.

J is TRBJ1-2 and V is TRBV6-1; 8 bases are shared with TRBD1. With 10 bases clipped from V and 4 bases from J, the junction kept 8 bases outside the gene matches. The CDR3 is 13 amino acids. From germline, CDR1 is MNHNS and CDR2 SASEGT. The CDR3, as DNA: TGTGCCACCTCGACAGGGGTTACCTATGGCTACACCTTC. Its protein is CATSTGVTYGYTF.

The chain couples TRBV30 to TRBJ1-1; D is unresolved. CDR1 is GTSNPN and CDR2 is SVGIG in the germline V gene (reference sequence). This CDR3 region has 14 residues. Trimming shortened V by 1 base and J by 0 bases, and 9 bases separated the two germline ends. The DNA of the CDR3 is TGTGCCTGGAGTGGGGCACGGCTGAACACTGAAGCTTTCTTT. The encoded protein is CAWSGARLNTEAFF. The whole variable domain, filled in from reference TRBV30 and TRBJ1-1, reads SQTIHQWPATLVQPVGSPLSLECTVEGTSNPNLYWYRQAAGRGLQLLFYSVGIGQISSEVPQNLSASRPQDRQFILSSKKLLLSDSGFYLCAWSGARLNTEAFFGQGTRLTVV.

The rearrangement joins TRBV9 to TRBJ2-7; 11 bases fit TRBD1. This CDR3 has 14 amino acids. From germline, CDR1 is SGDLS and CDR2 YYNGEE. J gave up 3 bases and V 3 bases, and 2 bases lay outside the gene matches. CDR3 sequence: CASSAGTGGYEQYF. DNA of the CDR3: TGTGCCAGCAGCGCCGGGACAGGGGGCTACGAGCAGTACTTC.

The gene calls are TRBV19 and TRBJ1-5; D call uncertain. V lost 6 bases and J lost 5, with 11 bases in between. Germline V CDR1 and CDR2: LNHDA, SQIVND (reference sequence). CDR3 length: 13 amino acids. CDR3 region: CASSPGRDQPQHF. The CDR3 DNA is TGTGCCAGTAGCCCCGGGCGGGATCAGCCCCAGCATTTT.

V is TRBV12-3 or TRBV12-4 and J is TRBJ1-1, with 7 bases fitting TRBD1. The CDR3 covers 13 residues. The V and J ends lost 7 bases and 4 bases, in that order; junction bases with no gene match: 6. The CDR3 nucleotides read TGTGCCAGCACCCGCCAGGGGGGCACTGAAGCTTTCTTT. Protein sequence: CASTRQGGTEAFF.

The V gene is TRBV5-6, the J gene TRBJ2-5; TRBD2 is a possible D gene (6 bases). Germline V gene sequence: CDR1 SGHDT, CDR2 YYEEEE. V was pared by 2 bases and J by 7 bases, with 18 bases between. The CDR3 sequence is 15 residues long. The DNA of the CDR3 is TGTGCCAGCAGCTTCAAGTCCGAGGGAGGTTTGACCCAGTACTTC. As protein: CASSFKSEGGLTQYF.

The CDR3 is CASSPGQGTGNTIYF. For the CDR3, the DNA is TGTGCCAGTAGTCCGGGACAGGGAACTGGAAACACCATATATTTT. The chain links TRBV19 to TRBJ1-3; 9 bases line up with TRBD1. In germline, CDR1 is LNHDA, CDR2 SQIVND (reference sequence). The CDR3 runs 15 residues. V trimming: 5 bases; J trimming: 2 bases; junction bases outside the gene matches: 4.

The gene calls are TRBV14 and TRBJ1-2, with 9 bases identical to TRBD1. CDR1 and CDR2 (germline): SGHDN, FVKESK. There are 14 residues in the CDR3. Germline trimming cut 1 base from V and 5 bases from J; bases unmatched to any gene: 2. CDR3 protein: CASSQGTGAYGYTF. The CDR3 DNA reads as TGTGCCAGCAGCCAAGGGACAGGGGCTTATGGCTACACCTTC. Full variable domain (rest looked up from reference TRBV14 and TRBJ1-2): EAGVTQFPSHSVIEKGQTVTLRCDPISGHDNLYWYRRVMGKEIKFLLHFVKESKQDESGMPNNRFLAERTGGTYSTLKVQPAELEDSGVYFCASSQGTGAYGYTFGSGTRLTVV.

The chain is built from TRBV2 and TRBJ1-1, with a tentative D call TRBD1 (5 bases). Trimming left V 2 bases short and J 3 bases short, with 19 bases between. Germline V CDR1 and CDR2: SNHLY, FYNNEI. The CDR3 loop spans 17 amino acids. The CDR3 loop reads CASSEWLREGVDTEAFF. DNA for the CDR3: TGTGCCAGCAGTGAATGGTTAAGGGAAGGGGTGGACACTGAAGCTTTCTTT. The variable domain in full, completed from reference TRBV2 and TRBJ1-1, reads EPEVTQTPSHQVTQMGQEVILRCVPISNHLYFYWYRQILGQKVEFLVSFYNNEISEKSEIFDDQFSVERPDGSNFTLKIRSTKLEDSAMYFCASSEWLREGVDTEAFFGQGTRLTVV.

The J gene is TRBJ1-6, the V gene TRBV4-1; the match to TRBD1 covers 8 bases. From germline, CDR1 is MGHRA and CDR2 YSYEKL. Trimming removed 4 bases from V and 17 bases from J; junction bases left unmatched: 10. This CDR3 spans 13 amino acids. CDR3 DNA sequence: TGCGCCAGCAGCCCCCTACAGGGGGAAGTGGTCCACTTT. Translated: CASSPLQGEVVHF.

The rearrangement joins TRBV4-3 to TRBJ2-7; TRBD2 matches at 7 bases. This CDR3 contains 14 residues. Germline V gives CDR1 LGHNA, CDR2 YSLEER. The V segment lost 1 base and the J segment 4 bases; nucleotides outside the gene matches: 4. CDR3 coding DNA: TGCGCCAGCAGCCAAGTCCAGCGGGGTTACGAGCAGTACTTC. It yields the protein CASSQVQRGYEQYF.

The chain employs TRBV5-4 and TRBJ1-6; 8 positions match TRBD1. From germline, CDR1 is SGHNT and CDR2 YYREEE (reference sequence). Trimming took 1 base from V and 7 from J; bases not matched to a gene: 1. The CDR3 runs 14 residues. The CDR3 sequence is CASSLWDRNSPLHF. The DNA of the CDR3 is TGTGCCAGCAGCTTGTGGGACAGGAATTCACCCCTCCACTTT.

V and J are TRBV25-1 and TRBJ1-1; D is unresolved. The CDR3 runs to 13 residues. Germline V gene lookup returns CDR1 MGHDK and CDR2 SYGVNS. V was clipped by 2 bases and J by 4 bases, with 8 bases between them. The DNA for the CDR3 is TGTGCCAGCAGTGAAAGAGGGCTCACTGAAGCTTTCTTT. Translated, it gives CASSERGLTEAFF.

The chain recombines TRBV6-5 with TRBJ2-3; D not certain. The V gene's germline CDR1 is MNHEY and CDR2 SVGAGI. The V and J ends lost 0 bases and 0 bases respectively, with 7 bases between them. The CDR3 has 15 amino acids. The CDR3 nucleotides read TGTGCCAGCAGTTACTCAAAAGCTAGCACAGATACGCAGTATTTT. It encodes CASSYSKASTDTQYF.

The DNA for the CDR3 is TGTGCCAGTAGCCCAACTAGCACAGATACGCAGTATTTT. Its protein is CASSPTSTDTQYF. The chain has TRBV19 and TRBJ2-3; no firm D call. This CDR3 has 13 amino acids. Germline V gene data show CDR1 as LNHDA and CDR2 as SQIVND (reference sequence). The V end was cut by 6 bases, the J end by 0 bases, with 7 bases between.

J is TRBJ1-1 and V is TRBV7-9, with 7 bases that match TRBD1. CDR1 is SEHNR and CDR2 is FQNEAQ in the germline V gene (reference sequence). After removal of 3 bases from V and 1 base from J, the junction contained 2 bases not matched to a gene. The CDR3 has 14 amino acids. The CDR3 DNA is TGTGCCAGCAGCTTTACAGGGGCGAACACTGAAGCTTTCTTT. Amino acids: CASSFTGANTEAFF.

The chain combines TRBV4-1 with TRBJ1-1, with 11 bases matching TRBD1. This CDR3 spans 16 amino acids. Germline V gene data show CDR1 as MGHRA and CDR2 as YSYEKL. Trimming at V came to 2 bases and at J to 10 bases, leaving 12 bases not matched to a gene. DNA of the CDR3: TGCGCCAGCAGCCAACCGGGACAGGGGGTCCTTAGGGGAGCTTTCTTT. Amino acids: CASSQPGQGVLRGAFF.

This chain joins TRBV13 and TRBJ1-3; D might be TRBD1 (5 bases). V gave up 0 bases and J gave up 9 bases, with 9 bases separating them. This CDR3 has 13 residues. CDR1 and CDR2 (germline): PRHDT, FYEKMQ (reference sequence). The CDR3: CASSLGRASTIYF. CDR3 in DNA: TGTGCCAGCAGCTTAGGCAGGGCTTCCACCATATATTTT.

This chain joins TRBV19 and TRBJ1-2; D is possibly TRBD1 (5 bases). This CDR3 region has 12 residues. Trimming took off 5 bases at V and 4 bases at J, with 8 bases between the two ends. Germline CDR1 LNHDA, CDR2 SQIVND (reference sequence). In DNA form, the CDR3 reads TGTGCCAGTAGTGCGACAGTCTATGGCTACACCTTC. It yields the protein CASSATVYGYTF.

The rearrangement links TRBV10-3 to TRBJ1-6; 8 bases match TRBD1. This CDR3 region has 16 residues. The germline CDR1 and CDR2 sequences are ENHRY and SYGVKD. J was trimmed by 4 bases and V by 2 bases; bases with no gene match: 4. The CDR3 DNA is TGTGCCATCAGTGAGCAGGGGGCAGGATATAATTCACCCCTCCACTTT. This codes for CAISEQGAGYNSPLHF.

V is TRBV11-2 and J is TRBJ2-7, with a tentative D call TRBD1 (6 bases). The CDR3 length is 15 residues. Trimming stripped 4 bases from V and 1 base from J, with 14 bases between. Per germline, CDR1 SGHAT and CDR2 FQNNGV. The CDR3 here is CASSSTRQDSYEQYF. As DNA, the CDR3 is TGTGCCAGCAGCTCAACAAGACAGGATTCCTACGAGCAGTACTTC. Supplemented by reference TRBV11-2 and TRBJ2-7, the full variable domain reads EAGVAQSPRYKIIEKRQSVAFWCNPISGHATLYWYQQILGQGPKLLIQFQNNGVVDDSQLPKDRFSAERLKGVDSTLKIQPAKLEDSAVYLCASSSTRQDSYEQYFGPGTRLTVT.

V gene TRBV18 combines with J gene TRBJ1-2, with D possibly being TRBD1 (6 bases). The CDR3 length is 15 residues. Germline V gene data show CDR1 as KGHSH and CDR2 as LQKENI. V was cut by 2 bases and J by 6 bases, with 16 bases left in between. CDR3 sequence reads: CASSPNRVDFDGYTF. The CDR3 DNA reads TGTGCCAGCTCACCAAACAGGGTAGATTTTGATGGCTACACCTTC. The full variable domain, with the rest looked up from reference TRBV18 and TRBJ1-2, is NAGVMQNPRHLVRRRGQEARLRCSPMKGHSHVYWYRQLPEEGLKFMVYLQKENIIDESGMPKERFSAEFPKEGPSILRIQQVVRGDSAAYFCASSPNRVDFDGYTFGSGTRLTVV.

This clone occurred once. This sequence joins TRBV7-8 and TRBJ1-4; D is perhaps TRBD1 (5 bases). Trimming took off 6 bases at V and 7 bases at J, with 15 bases between the two ends. Germline CDR1 reads SGHVS; CDR2 reads FQNEAQ. The CDR3 runs 14 residues. Here the CDR3 DNA reads TGTGCCAGCAGGCAGGCTCACGGGGGTGAAAAACTGTTTTTT. Translated: CASRQAHGGEKLFF.

This chain uses TRBV7-9 with TRBJ2-3; 7 bases fit TRBD1. This CDR3 comprises 13 residues. The germline V gene encodes CDR1 SEHNR and CDR2 FQNEAQ (reference sequence). The CDR3 region is CTGATPPPDTQYF. In nucleotides, the CDR3 is TGTACAGGGGCGACCCCTCCCCCAGATACGCAGTATTTT. Supplemented by reference TRBV7-9 and TRBJ2-3, the full variable domain reads DTGVSQNPRHKITKRGQNVTFRCDPISEHNRLYWYRQTLGQGPEFLTYFQNEAQLEKSRLLSDRFSAERPKGSFSTLEIQRTEQGDSAMYLCTGATPPPDTQYFGPGTRLTVL.

This chain joins TRBV5-5 and TRBJ1-2; the D gene is possibly TRBD1 (6 bases). The CDR3 is 16 residues long. The ends were cut back, 0 bases at V and 3 bases at J, with 15 bases in the middle. The V gene's germline CDR1 is SGHKS and CDR2 YYEKEE (reference sequence). The CDR3 spells CASSLDSNRAYYGYTF. The CDR3 coding sequence is TGTGCCAGCAGCTTGGATTCTAACAGGGCTTACTATGGCTACACCTTC.

The chain combines TRBV6-6 with TRBJ2-5; no reliable D call. Germline V gene sequence: CDR1 MNHNY, CDR2 SVGAGI (reference sequence). The CDR3 loop spans 14 amino acids. The V gene lost 7 bases and the J gene lost 5 bases, with 17 bases spanning the gap. The CDR3 here is CASTATVRRETQYF. Written as DNA, the CDR3 is TGTGCCAGCACCGCAACAGTTCGCCGGGAGACCCAGTACTTC.

The chain links TRBV7-2 to TRBJ1-2; 10 bases agree with TRBD1. The V gene's germline CDR1 is SGHTA and CDR2 FQGNSA. The CDR3 consists of 18 residues. The V and J ends lost 2 bases and 3 bases, in that order; junction bases with no gene match: 12. The CDR3 region has the DNA TGTGCCAGCAGCTTACGCCTCGGGGGACAGGGGATCGACTATGGCTACACCTTC. This codes for CASSLRLGGQGIDYGYTF.

The chain is built from TRBV23-1 and TRBJ1-2; no firm D call. TRBV23-1 is given ORF status, its function remaining uncertain. This CDR3 contains 16 residues. V was pared by 0 bases and J by 0 bases, with 11 bases between. CDR3 in DNA: TGCGCCAGCAGTCAATCAGGCGGGGAACCTAACTATGGCTACACCTTC. Amino acid sequence: CASSQSGGEPNYGYTF.

The chain combines TRBV6-5 with TRBJ1-2; TRBD1 agrees at 7 bases. V lost 7 bases and J lost 2; bases outside the gene matches: 7. Germline V CDR1 and CDR2: MNHEY, SVGAGI. The length of the CDR3 is 14 residues. DNA of the CDR3: TGTGCCAGCACCCGGGACAGAGAGAACTATGGCTACACCTTC. Translation gives CASTRDRENYGYTF.